This TCR beta chain originates from a study of T-cell memory formation after mild COVID-19. Many counts were recorded for this clonotype. What it binds is not known. Overall study findings and caveats: Nothing confirmed that second-wave clones peaking on day 37 were specific for SARS-CoV-2.

V was clipped by 3 bases and J by 5 bases; unmatched bases: 6. Per germline, CDR1 SEHNR and CDR2 FQNEAQ (reference sequence). The CDR3 loop spans 15 amino acids. MiXCR, run by TCRdb on the 5' RACE reads, gives a single entry per CDR3 protein. The sample has about 200,000 distinct CDR3 sequences; about 9.2% are singletons. The TCR comes from a man younger than 30 who had mild COVID-19 (a few samples of this study predate the infection). Cell type and time point are not known. The chain uses TRBV7-9 and TRBJ2-5; 10 nucleotides agree with TRBD1. Sequences were obtained from PBMCs or a T cell subset sorted from them (not recorded which). CDR3 amino acids: CASSLVTGGVETQYF. DNA of the CDR3: TGTGCCAGCAGCTTGGTGACAGGGGGCGTTGAGACCCAGTACTTC.